These 14 T cell receptor beta chains originate from one sample sequenced in a study of patients and donors after allogeneic stem cell transplantation. TCRdb re-derived calls from the RT-PCR reads in MiXCR, one entry per CDR3 protein. The profile shows 200,000 to 250,000 distinct CDR3 sequences, 11% to 15% of them singletons. Sequenced input: blood, either unsorted or a sorted T cell fraction (not recorded which). These receptors all stem from a human donor who was either an allogeneic HSCT recipient or a stem cell or donor lymphocyte infusion donor (not recorded which). It is not recorded whose cells these are; they may come from a transplant donor.

The CDR3 loop is CASSPRGAGGAYNEQFF. The CDR3 bases are TGTGCCAGCAGTCCCCGGGGGGCGGGGGGGGCCTACAATGAGCAGTTCTTC. The chain is built from TRBV12-3 or TRBV12-4 and TRBJ2-1; 9 bases align to TRBD2. The CDR3 extends over 17 amino acids. V lost 5 bases and J lost 2; bases outside the gene matches: 10.

This clonotype was seen a few times. The rearrangement joins TRBV5-1 to TRBJ2-2; D ambiguous. V was shortened by 0 bases and J by 4 bases, with 13 bases between the two germline ends. Per the germline V gene, CDR1 is SGHRS and CDR2 is YFSETQ. CDR3 length: 16 residues. CDR3 sequence (DNA): TGCGCCAGCAGCTTGGACCCCCCCGAGGCCACCGGGGAGCTGTTTTTT. Amino acids: CASSLDPPEATGELFF.

In its sample, this clonotype was seen once. A much larger clone differs by one base, so this may be a read error. The genes are TRBV29-1 and TRBJ2-2; no clear D gene. Germline V gives CDR1 SQVTM, CDR2 ANQGSEA. Trimming removed 2 bases at V and 4 bases at J, with 8 bases between. The CDR3 has 13 residues. CDR3 coding DNA: TGCAGCGTTGAATGCGCCCTCACCGGGGAGCTGTTTTTT. This sequence encodes CSVECALTGELFF.

This clonotype has ten or more counts. The V call is TRBV19, the J call TRBJ2-2; D gene unclear. V was cut by 6 bases and J by 8 bases, with 7 bases left in between. Germline assignment: CDR1 LNHDA and CDR2 SQIVND (reference sequence). This CDR3 is 11 amino acids long. This chain's CDR3 is CASRELGELFF. DNA for the CDR3: TGTGCCAGTAGGGAGCTGGGGGAGCTGTTTTTT.

Only a few counts were recorded for this clonotype. The chain couples TRBV6-5 to TRBJ1-6; 7 bases fit TRBD1. The junction had 12 bases not matched to a gene; V was cut back by 0 bases and J by 7 bases. CDR3 size: 18 residues. CDR1 and CDR2 (germline): MNHEY, SVGAGI. For the CDR3, the DNA is TGTGCCAGCAGTTACTCGAAGGTATCGGAGGGGGCGAATTCACCCCTCCACTTT. It specifies CASSYSKVSEGANSPLHF.

V and J are TRBV7-3 and TRBJ2-5, with D perhaps TRBD1 (6 bases). CDR1 is SGHTA and CDR2 is FQGTGA in the germline V gene. Trimming left V 5 bases short and J 2 bases short, with 15 bases between. The CDR3 contains 15 residues. The CDR3 DNA is TGTGCCAGCAGCCCTGTAGGGGGTCCTCAAGAGACCCAGTACTTC. Protein sequence: CASSPVGGPQETQYF.

The chain couples TRBV24-1 to TRBJ2-1, with 9 bases fitting TRBD2. With V trimmed by 2 bases and J by 8 bases, 6 bases remained unmatched. Germline V CDR1 and CDR2: KGHDR, SFDVKD. CDR3 length equals 15 residues. The CDR3 nucleotides read TGTGCCACCAGTGATTCCCCCTTAGCGGGAGATGAGCAGTTCTTC. Its translation is CATSDSPLAGDEQFF.

This clonotype appeared a few times. The chain joins TRBV6-1 to TRBJ1-3, with D possibly matching TRBD1 (6 bases). The V gene's germline CDR1 is MNHNS and CDR2 SASEGT. Trimming stripped 6 bases from V and 8 bases from J, with 17 bases between. The CDR3 sequence is 14 residues long. The CDR3 region is CASRLRGVGDTIYF. The CDR3 DNA sequence: TGTGCCAGCAGACTGAGGGGGGTTGGGGACACCATATATTTT.

This clonotype was observed at least ten times. This rearrangement joins TRBV10-3 to TRBJ2-2; TRBD2 is a possible D gene (5 bases). CDR1 and CDR2 (germline): ENHRY, SYGVKD. The CDR3 consists of 15 residues. Trimming shortened V by 4 bases and J by 3 bases, and 12 bases separated the two germline ends. CDR3: CAISGSGIDTGELFF. The CDR3 DNA reads as TGTGCCATCAGTGGTTCGGGGATAGACACCGGGGAGCTGTTTTTT.

A few counts support this clonotype. The chain recombines TRBV9 with TRBJ1-2, with D perhaps matching TRBD1 (6 bases). CDR1 is SGDLS, CDR2 YYNGEE, per germline. The CDR3 extends over 14 amino acids. Trimming took 0 bases from V and 8 from J, leaving 14 bases between them. Written as DNA, the CDR3 is TGTGCCAGCAGCGTAGGGAGGTTTGGGGGCGGCTACACCTTC. It is translated as CASSVGRFGGGYTF.

This clonotype occurred a few times. V gene TRBV12-3 or TRBV12-4 combines with J gene TRBJ1-1; possible D gene TRBD1, 5 bases. V was clipped by 3 bases and J by 6 bases, with 17 bases between them. The CDR3 is 15 amino acids. The CDR3 loop reads CASSFSPQRGAEAFF. CDR3 coding DNA: TGTGCCAGCAGTTTTTCCCCCCAGCGAGGGGCTGAAGCTTTCTTT.

This rearrangement joins TRBV12-3 or TRBV12-4 to TRBJ1-1; tentatively, D is TRBD1 (6 bases). Trimming shortened V by 1 base and J by 9 bases, and 18 bases separated the two germline ends. CDR3 size: 15 residues. This CDR3 reads CASSLGGHGGNKAFF. Here the CDR3 DNA reads TGTGCCAGCAGTTTAGGGGGACATGGGGGCAATAAAGCTTTCTTT.

Ten or more counts support this clonotype. This rearrangement joins TRBV24-1 to TRBJ2-1; 13 bases are a match to TRBD2. Germline V gives CDR1 KGHDR, CDR2 SFDVKD. The trim removed 3 bases at V and 7 bases at J, leaving 8 bases unmatched. This CDR3 is 17 amino acids long. CDR3 sequence reads: CATSDPKTSGGINEQFF. The CDR3 DNA sequence: TGTGCCACCAGTGATCCTAAGACTAGCGGGGGGATTAATGAGCAGTTCTTC.

This clonotype was seen many times. V usage is TRBV18 and J usage is TRBJ1-1, with 9 bases fitting TRBD1. Trimming removed 3 bases from V and 0 bases from J; junction bases left unmatched: 2. Looked up from germline, CDR1 is KGHSH and CDR2 is LQKENI. This CDR3 contains 15 residues. CDR3 DNA: TGTGCCAGCTCACCCGGGGACAGGGTGAACACTGAAGCTTTCTTT. This sequence encodes CASSPGDRVNTEAFF.